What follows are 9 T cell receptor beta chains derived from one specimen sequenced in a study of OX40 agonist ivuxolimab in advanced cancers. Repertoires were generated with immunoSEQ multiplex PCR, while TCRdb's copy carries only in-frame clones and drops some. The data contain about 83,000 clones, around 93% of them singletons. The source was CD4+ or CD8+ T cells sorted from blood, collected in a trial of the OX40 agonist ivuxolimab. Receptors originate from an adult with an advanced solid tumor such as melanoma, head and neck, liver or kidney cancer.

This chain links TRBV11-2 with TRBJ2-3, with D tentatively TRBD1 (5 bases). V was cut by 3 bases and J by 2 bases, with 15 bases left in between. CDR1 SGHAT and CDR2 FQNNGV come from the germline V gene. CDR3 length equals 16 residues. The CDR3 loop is CASSFGDREITDTQYF. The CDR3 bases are TGTGCCAGCAGCTTTGGAGACAGAGAGATCACAGATACGCAGTATTTT.

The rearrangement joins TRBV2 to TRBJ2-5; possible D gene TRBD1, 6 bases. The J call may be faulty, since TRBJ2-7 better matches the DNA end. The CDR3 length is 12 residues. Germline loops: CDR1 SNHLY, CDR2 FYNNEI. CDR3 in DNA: TGTGCCAGCAGCTGGACAGTCTACGAGCAGTACTTC. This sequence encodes CASSWTVYEQYF.

The DNA of the CDR3 is TGTGCCAGCAGTGATACGCTGGAAAGCATTCATGCATATGGCTACACCTTC. Translation: CASSDTLESIHAYGYTF. The V and J genes are TRBV2 and TRBJ1-2; D gene unclear. The CDR3 runs 17 residues. Germline CDR1 SNHLY, CDR2 FYNNEI. V lost 3 bases and J lost 5, with 22 bases in between.

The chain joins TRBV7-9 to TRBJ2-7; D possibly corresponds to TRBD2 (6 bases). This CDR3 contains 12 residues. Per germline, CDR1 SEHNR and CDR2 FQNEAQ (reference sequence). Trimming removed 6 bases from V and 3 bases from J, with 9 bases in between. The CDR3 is CASRGLDYEQYF. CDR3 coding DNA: TGTGCCAGCAGGGGACTTGACTACGAGCAGTACTTC.

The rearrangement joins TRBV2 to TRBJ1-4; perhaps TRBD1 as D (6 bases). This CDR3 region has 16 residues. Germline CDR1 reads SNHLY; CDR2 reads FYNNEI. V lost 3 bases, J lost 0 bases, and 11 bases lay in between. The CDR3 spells CASSDWDTATNEKLFF. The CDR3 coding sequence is TGTGCCAGCAGTGACTGGGACACTGCAACTAATGAAAAACTGTTTTTT.

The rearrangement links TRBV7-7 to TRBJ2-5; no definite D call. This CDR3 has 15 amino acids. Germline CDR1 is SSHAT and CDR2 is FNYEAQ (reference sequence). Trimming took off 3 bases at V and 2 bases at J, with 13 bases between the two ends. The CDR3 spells CASSLAAALQETQYF. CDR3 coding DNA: TGTGCCAGCAGCTTGGCCGCGGCCCTACAAGAGACCCAGTACTTC.

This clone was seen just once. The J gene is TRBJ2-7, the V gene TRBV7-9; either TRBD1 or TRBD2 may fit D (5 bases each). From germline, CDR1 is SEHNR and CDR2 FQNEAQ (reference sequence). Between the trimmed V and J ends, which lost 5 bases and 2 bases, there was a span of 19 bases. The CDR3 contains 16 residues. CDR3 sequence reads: CASSPPSGTAAYEQYF. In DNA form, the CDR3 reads TGTGCCAGCAGCCCCCCATCCGGGACGGCTGCCTACGAGCAGTACTTC.

The CDR3: CSVGTRGGGNYGYTF. CDR3 coding DNA: TGCAGCGTTGGTACACGAGGGGGGGGTAACTATGGCTACACCTTC. The chain employs TRBV29-1 and TRBJ1-2; a weak D match, TRBD1 (6 bases). The CDR3 spans 15 residues. CDR1 is SQVTM and CDR2 is ANQGSEA in the germline V gene. Trimming pared 4 bases from V and 1 base from J, leaving 16 bases between.

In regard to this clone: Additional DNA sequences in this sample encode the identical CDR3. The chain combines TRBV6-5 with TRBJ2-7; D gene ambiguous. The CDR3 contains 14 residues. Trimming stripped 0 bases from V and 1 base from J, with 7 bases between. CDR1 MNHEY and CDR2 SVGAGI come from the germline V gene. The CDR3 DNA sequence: TGTGCCAGCAGTTACTCGGGCAGTTCCTACGAGCAGTACTTC. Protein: CASSYSGSSYEQYF.